This T cell receptor beta chain was identified during a study of blood T cell repertoires in COVID-19. CDR1 and CDR2 from the germline V gene are MNHEY and SVGAGI. CDR3 length equals 14 residues. Trimming at V came to 6 bases and at J to 7 bases, leaving 8 bases not matched to a gene. The assay was immunoSEQ multiplex PCR, and TCRdb's table has in-frame clones only and misses some. The table lists roughly 170,000 clones, roughly 86% of them singletons, with approximately 7.7% in the top ten. This clone showed up just once. The chain carries TRBV6-5 and TRBJ1-1; 10 positions match TRBD1. Sequenced input: peripheral blood. This receptor was identified in a man in his forties or fifties who had recovered from COVID-19. DNA of the CDR3: TGTGCCAGCAGACCCGACAGGGGGCCGTTTGAAGCTTTCTTT. Translated, it gives CASRPDRGPFEAFF.